The clone carrying this T cell receptor (beta chain) turned up a few times. Its target is not known. CDR3 size: 15 residues. Looked up from germline, CDR1 is SQVTM and CDR2 is ANQGSEA. The V end lost 3 bases, the J end lost 4 bases, and 15 bases lay between the germline ends. The sample comes from a study of T-cell memory formation after mild COVID-19. Findings and caveats of the study: CM and EM subsets held most contracting CD4+ clones; EMRA held CD8+ ones. Memory sampled before infection contained some responding clones, suggesting cross-reactive memory joined.

TCRdb itself ran the 5' RACE reads through MiXCR, one entry per CDR3 protein. Among fewer than 250,000 distinct CDR3 sequences listed, 15% were seen once. The clonotype originates from an adult woman who had mild COVID-19 (a few samples of this study predate the infection). Cell type and time point are not known. Sequencing input: PBMCs or a T cell subset sorted from them (not recorded which). The rearrangement uses TRBV29-1 and TRBJ2-2; D might be TRBD1 or TRBD2, each matching 5 bases. The DNA of the CDR3 is TGCAGCGTTGATGGGACCACCCGGGGCACCGGGGAGCTGTTTTTT. It encodes CSVDGTTRGTGELFF.